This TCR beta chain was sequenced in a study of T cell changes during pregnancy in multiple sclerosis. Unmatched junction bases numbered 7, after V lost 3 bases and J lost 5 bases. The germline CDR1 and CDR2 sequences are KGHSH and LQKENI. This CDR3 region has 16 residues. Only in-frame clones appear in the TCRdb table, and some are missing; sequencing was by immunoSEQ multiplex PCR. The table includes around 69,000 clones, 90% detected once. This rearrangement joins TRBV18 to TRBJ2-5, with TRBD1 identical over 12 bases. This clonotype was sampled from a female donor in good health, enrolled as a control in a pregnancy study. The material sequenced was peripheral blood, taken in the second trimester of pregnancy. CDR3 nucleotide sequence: TGTGCCAGCTCACCTCCCGGGACAGGGGGCGCCGAGACCCAGTACTTC. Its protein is CASSPPGTGGAETQYF.